The 3 T cell receptor beta chains listed next were all sequenced from one sample in a study of blood T cell repertoires in COVID-19. Profiling relied on immunoSEQ multiplex PCR, and the TCRdb table lists in-frame clones only, not all of them. The top ten clones hold roughly 6.5% of a sample with about 200,000 clones, about nine tenths of them seen once. The sequenced sample consisted of peripheral blood. Receptors were obtained from a man in his 60s who had recovered from COVID-19.

V gene TRBV6-5 combines with J gene TRBJ2-5; 8 positions match TRBD2. J lost 5 bases, V lost 5 bases, and 7 bases had no gene match. The CDR3 consists of 14 residues. Germline V CDR1 and CDR2: MNHEY, SVGAGI. CDR3: CASSQSSGWETQYF. DNA for the CDR3: TGTGCCAGCAGTCAGTCTAGCGGGTGGGAGACCCAGTACTTC.

Worth noting for this clone: The same CDR3 arises from other DNA sequences in this sample as well. The genes are TRBV18 and TRBJ2-5, with D uncertain. V dropped 1 base and J dropped 2 bases, with 8 bases sitting between them. CDR1 is KGHSH, CDR2 LQKENI, per germline. This CDR3 comprises 14 residues. The CDR3: CASSPRVGQETQYF. The DNA of the CDR3 is TGTGCCAGCTCACCACGGGTCGGGCAAGAGACCCAGTACTTC.

In this sample, this clone turned up once. The V gene is TRBV19, the J gene TRBJ1-1; the D gene is possibly TRBD1 (5 bases). The CDR3 runs to 14 residues. Trimming pared 5 bases from V and 1 base from J, leaving 11 bases between. Germline CDR1 reads LNHDA; CDR2 reads SQIVND (reference sequence). The CDR3 sequence is CASSEGRANTEAFF. The CDR3 DNA follows: TGTGCCAGTAGTGAGGGGAGGGCGAACACTGAAGCTTTCTTT.